These T cell receptor beta chains were read from a single sample in a study of a mutant IDH1 vaccine in newly diagnosed glioma. Method: immunoSEQ multiplex PCR; TCRdb's copy keeps in-frame clones and lacks some. The sample comprises about 36,000 clones, roughly 81% of which are singletons, and roughly an eighth rests with the top ten. Their recognized antigens are unknown. The sequenced sample was PBMCs, obtained from a glioma patient whose treatment included an IDH1 peptide vaccine. These receptors all stem from a man in his forties or fifties with glioma. CDR3s include the opening cysteine and the closing phenylalanine or tryptophan. D genes are given only for firm matches. The size entry is marked missing in some rows and otherwise reads once, few, many or a size class.

CASKIGLQETQYF | TGTGCCAGCAAGATAGGCCTGCAAGAGACCCAGTACTTC | TRBV2 | - | - | TRBJ2-5
CASSEYQNQPQHF | TGTGCCAGCAGTGAATATCAGAATCAGCCCCAGCATTTT | TRBV6-1 | - | - | TRBJ1-5
CASSLRLGSNQPQHF | TGTGCCAGCAGCTTACGTTTGGGTTCCAATCAGCCCCAGCATTTT | TRBV7-2 | - | - | TRBJ1-5
CASSLDLEIYGYTF | TGTGCCAGCAGCTTGGATTTAGAAATCTATGGCTACACCTTC | TRBV5-4 | - | - | TRBJ1-2
CASSFTPGTSGVYEQYF | TGTGCCAGCAGTTTTACCCCCGGGACTAGCGGAGTCTACGAGCAGTACTTC | TRBV27 | TRBD2 | - | TRBJ2-7
CACLLDGDGSPLHF | TGTGCCTGTCTACTTGACGGGGATGGTTCACCCCTCCACTTT | TRBV30 | - | - | TRBJ1-6
CASSQDRRTGGFLNEQFF | TGTGCCAGCAGCCAAGATCGGCGGACAGGGGGCTTCCTGAATGAGCAGTTCTTC | TRBV14 | TRBD1 | few | TRBJ2-1
CASSHEGGYSYNEQFF | TGCGCCAGCAGCCACGAGGGCGGATACTCCTACAATGAGCAGTTCTTC | TRBV4-1 | - | - | TRBJ2-1
CASSSAGTANTEAFF | TGTGCCAGCAGCTCCGCAGGGACAGCGAACACTGAAGCTTTCTTT | TRBV7-2 | TRBD1 | - | TRBJ1-1
CASSRDINYGYTF | TGTGCCAGCAGCAGGGATATAAACTATGGCTACACCTTC | TRBV9 | - | once | TRBJ1-2
CASSLDSNQPQHF | TGCGCCAGCAGCTTGGATAGCAATCAGCCCCAGCATTTT | TRBV5-1 | - | once | TRBJ1-5
CASSSEAGYSPLHF | TGTGCCAGCAGCTCGGAGGCAGGTTATTCACCCCTCCACTTT | TRBV11-3 | - | - | TRBJ1-6
CASSKDRDGYGYTF | TGTGCCAGCAGTAAGGACAGGGACGGCTATGGCTACACCTTC | TRBV6-1 | TRBD1 | - | TRBJ1-2
CASSSLGSGTGLYGYTF | TGTGCCAGCAGTTCATTGGGATCCGGGACAGGGTTATATGGCTACACCTTC | TRBV27 | TRBD1 | - | TRBJ1-2
CASSSLLSTDTQYF | TGTGCCAGCAGTTCTTTACTCAGCACAGATACGCAGTATTTT | TRBV7-2 | - | - | TRBJ2-3
CASSFRFERLAGGPQNEQYF | TGTGCCAGCAGTTTCCGATTTGAAAGACTAGCGGGAGGGCCGCAAAACGAGCAGTACTTC | TRBV27 | TRBD2 | - | TRBJ2-7
CASSVSGISNQPQHF | TGCGCCAGCAGCGTTTCAGGGATTAGCAATCAGCCCCAGCATTTT | TRBV5-1 | - | - | TRBJ1-5
CAWSLANTEAFF | TGTGCCTGGAGTCTGGCGAACACTGAAGCTTTCTTT | TRBV30 | - | medium-sized | TRBJ1-1
CASSLGAVSYGYTF | TGTGCCAGCAGCTTGGGGGCAGTTTCCTATGGCTACACCTTC | TRBV7-2 | - | - | TRBJ1-2
CASSEWRGPYNNQPQHF | TGCGCCAGCAGTGAGTGGCGGGGCCCGTATAACAATCAGCCCCAGCATTTT | TRBV10-2 | - | - | TRBJ1-5
CASSLYWTSGSSYNEQFF | TGCGCCAGCAGCCTATACTGGACTAGCGGAAGCTCCTACAATGAGCAGTTCTTC | TRBV4-1 | TRBD2 | - | TRBJ2-1
CAITRERNTEAFF | TGTGCCATCACGAGGGAACGAAACACTGAAGCTTTCTTT | TRBV10-3 | - | - | TRBJ1-1
CASTRGGSGYETQYF | TGTGCCAGTACCCGTGGGGGAAGCGGTTACGAGACCCAGTACTTC | TRBV19 | - | - | TRBJ2-5
CASSEGLAGKEQFF | TGTGCCAGCAGTGAGGGACTAGCGGGAAAGGAGCAGTTCTTC | TRBV6-4 | TRBD2 | once | TRBJ2-1
CASSLRAGEIYEQYF | TGTGCCAGCAGCTTACGAGCGGGAGAAATCTACGAGCAGTACTTC | TRBV7-9 | TRBD2 | - | TRBJ2-7
CATGTSGTYGELFF | TGTGCCACAGGGACTAGCGGGACTTACGGGGAGCTGTTTTTT | TRBV6-1 | TRBD2 | - | TRBJ2-2
CASTGDSYNEQFF | TGTGCCAGCACAGGAGACTCCTACAATGAGCAGTTCTTC | TRBV19 | - | once | TRBJ2-1
CASSLASGRVDEQFF | TGCGCCAGCAGCTTGGCTAGCGGGAGGGTCGATGAGCAGTTCTTC | TRBV5-1 | TRBD2 | once | TRBJ2-1
CASSRRSTEMKGYTF | TGTGCCAGTAGTAGGAGAAGTACAGAGATGAAGGGCTACACCTTC | TRBV19 | - | - | TRBJ1-2
CASSEGETQYF | TGTGCCAGCAGTGAAGGGGAGACCCAGTACTTC | TRBV2 | - | - | TRBJ2-5
CASSQGQGRAEAFF | TGTGCCAGCAGCCAGGGACAGGGGCGAGCTGAAGCTTTCTTT | TRBV4-2 | TRBD1 | - | TRBJ1-1
CASSEAGFGYTF | TGTGCCAGCAGTGAAGCAGGGTTTGGCTACACCTTC | TRBV6-1 | - | - | TRBJ1-2
CASSSVGQGAQTLHF | TGTGCCAGTAGTAGCGTCGGACAGGGGGCTCAGACCCTCCACTTT | TRBV19 | TRBD1 | - | TRBJ1-6
CASSLDQGGRQAFF | TGCGCCAGCAGCTTGGATCAGGGCGGACGGCAAGCTTTCTTT | TRBV5-1 | - | - | TRBJ1-1
CASSARQGGNYGYTF | TGTGCCAGCAGCGCCCGACAGGGGGGAAACTATGGCTACACCTTC | TRBV9 | TRBD1 | - | TRBJ1-2
CASSLGGVSNQPQHF | TGTGCCAGCAGCTTAGGGGGGGTAAGCAATCAGCCCCAGCATTTT | TRBV7-2 | - | once | TRBJ1-5
CASSPTGTSNDEQFF | TGTGCCAGCTCACCGACCGGGACTAGCAACGATGAGCAGTTCTTC | TRBV18 | TRBD2 | - | TRBJ2-1
CASSEAGQSYNEQFF | TGTGCCAGCAGTGAAGCAGGGCAATCCTACAATGAGCAGTTCTTC | TRBV6-1 | - | - | TRBJ2-1
CASSPGPGEAFF | TGTGCCAGCAGCCCAGGACCTGGGGAAGCTTTCTTT | TRBV5-6 | - | - | TRBJ1-1
CASSAVVTNYEQYF | TGTGCCAGCAGCGCAGTCGTAACTAACTACGAGCAGTACTTC | TRBV6-1 | - | - | TRBJ2-7
CASSRGLQETQYF | TGTGCCAGCAGCAGAGGATTACAAGAGACCCAGTACTTC | TRBV7-7 | - | once | TRBJ2-5
CASSQPSQGSYEQYF | TGCGCCAGCAGCCAACCTTCCCAGGGTTCCTACGAGCAGTACTTC | TRBV4-1 | - | - | TRBJ2-7
CASSERISTDTQYF | TGTGCCAGCAGTGAGCGGATTAGCACAGATACGCAGTATTTT | TRBV6-1 | - | - | TRBJ2-3
CASSLGQASNQPQHF | TGTGCCAGCAGTTTAGGGCAGGCCAGCAATCAGCCCCAGCATTTT | TRBV27 | - | few | TRBJ1-5
CASSLGEGSTEAFF | TGCGCCAGCAGCCTGGGGGAGGGTAGCACTGAAGCTTTCTTT | TRBV5-1 | - | - | TRBJ1-1
CASIQGGSGDYEQFF | TGTGCCAGCATCCAAGGCGGGAGTGGGGATTATGAGCAGTTCTTC | TRBV6-5 | TRBD2 | - | TRBJ2-1
CASSGLRTWPEQFF | TGTGCCAGCAGCGGCCTTAGGACATGGCCTGAGCAGTTCTTC | TRBV7-9 | - | once | TRBJ2-1
CSVSYVNTEAFF | TGCAGCGTTTCCTATGTGAACACTGAAGCTTTCTTT | TRBV29-1 | - | - | TRBJ1-1
CASSQIGVYAEAFF | TGTGCCAGCAGCCAAATCGGGGTTTACGCTGAAGCTTTCTTT | TRBV7-2 | - | - | TRBJ1-1
CASSTPGGITNCTF | TGTGCCAGCAGCACTCCAGGGGGCATTACTAATTGCACCTTC | TRBV9 | TRBD1 | - | TRBJ1-2
CASSLDVYGYTF | TGTGCCAGCAGCTTAGACGTCTATGGCTACACCTTC | TRBV7-9 | - | few | TRBJ1-2
CASSLSWSQYEQFF | TGTGCCAGCAGTTTATCGTGGTCCCAGTATGAGCAGTTCTTC | TRBV27 | - | - | TRBJ2-1
CASSKDCGSSYEQYF | TGTGCCAGCAGCAAAGACTGCGGGAGCTCCTACGAGCAGTACTTC | TRBV21-1 | - | - | TRBJ2-7
CASSFGESYEQYF | TGTGCCAGCAGTTTCGGGGAATCCTACGAGCAGTACTTC | TRBV27 | - | - | TRBJ2-7
CSAGLGEQYF | TGCAGTGCTGGACTGGGGGAGCAGTACTTC | TRBV20-1 | - | once | TRBJ2-7